Sequencing of this T cell receptor beta chain was carried out in a study of CD8+ T cells in alopecia areata. Following RNA extraction, reverse transcription yielded cDNA that acted as the sequencing template. Generated by immunoSEQ multiplex PCR, the TCRdb table keeps only in-frame clones and is missing some. Here the sample spans 180,000 or so clones, around 64% being singletons. Between the trimmed V and J ends, which lost 8 bases and 6 bases, there was a span of 13 bases. The CDR3 runs 11 residues. In germline, CDR1 is SQVTM, CDR2 ANQGSEA. The TCR was taken from a human donor with alopecia areata. The chain combines TRBV29-1 with TRBJ1-1; possible D gene TRBD1, 6 bases. The sequencing used CD8+ T cells sorted from blood, collected at week 0. CDR3 sequence: CSSWGAAEAFF. In DNA, the CDR3 is TGCAGCTCCTGGGGGGCGGCTGAAGCTTTCTTT. Combining the CDR3 with reference TRBV29-1 and TRBJ1-1 gives the whole variable domain SAVISQKPSRDICQRGTSLTIQCQVDSQVTMMFWYRQQPGQSLTLIATANQGSEATYESGFVIDKFPISRPNLTFSTLTVSNMSPEDSSIYLCSSWGAAEAFFGQGTRLTVV.